This T cell receptor (beta chain) was documented in a study of technical replicates of blood from a few donors. The table came from immunoSEQ multiplex PCR; TCRdb's copy has only in-frame clones and leaves some out. The sample carries tens of thousands of clones, over 90% recorded once. Sample: T cells isolated from PBMCs. This clonotype originated in a human donor in good health.

The CDR3 reads CASSTSGNEQFF. The CDR3 DNA reads as TGTGCCAGTAGTACTAGCGGAAATGAGCAGTTCTTC. The chain uses TRBV19 and TRBJ2-1, with 7 bases identical to TRBD2. V dropped 4 bases and J dropped 7; count of bases not matched to a gene: 1. The germline V gene encodes CDR1 LNHDA and CDR2 SQIVND (reference sequence). This CDR3 has 12 amino acids.